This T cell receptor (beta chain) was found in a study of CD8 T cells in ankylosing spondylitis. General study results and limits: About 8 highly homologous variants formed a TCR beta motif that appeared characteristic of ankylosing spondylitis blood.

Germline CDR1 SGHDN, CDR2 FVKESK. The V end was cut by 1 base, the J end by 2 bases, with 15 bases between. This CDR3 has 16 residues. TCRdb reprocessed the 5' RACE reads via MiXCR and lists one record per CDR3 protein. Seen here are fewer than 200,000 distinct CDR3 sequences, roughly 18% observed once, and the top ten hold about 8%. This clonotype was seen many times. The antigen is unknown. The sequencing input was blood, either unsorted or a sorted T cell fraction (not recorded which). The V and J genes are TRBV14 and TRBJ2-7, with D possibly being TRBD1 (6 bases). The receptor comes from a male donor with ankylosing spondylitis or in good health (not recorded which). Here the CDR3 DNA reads TGTGCCAGCAGCCAAGGGGTGGGGGCATGGACCTACGAGCAGTACTTC. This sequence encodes CASSQGVGAWTYEQYF.